What follows describes a single T cell receptor beta chain. Its antigen is as yet unknown. V shed 6 bases and J shed 6 bases, with 12 bases lying between them. Germline loops: CDR1 MNHEY, CDR2 SVGAGI. CDR3 length: 13 residues. This record belongs to a study of CD8+ T cells in alopecia areata. Looking at the study overall: Treated patients were dosed with oral tofacitinib, taking 5 to 10 mg twice daily.

The treatment was: oral pan-JAK inhibitor, 5-10 mg twice daily. Sorting of CD4+ and CD8+ T cells was performed on PBMCs. Whole-study findings and limits: With tofacitinib ongoing, many expanded lesional clones persisted in both scalp and blood. Lesional scalp, notably in alopecia totalis/universalis, had clonality above that of normal scalp.

RNA was extracted and reverse transcribed into cDNA as the sequencing template. Assay: immunoSEQ multiplex PCR; the TCRdb copy retains only in-frame clones and omits some. This sample carries around 160,000 clones, approximately 62% of them seen once, and the ten largest clones take 14%. The chain joins TRBV6-5 to TRBJ1-5; the D gene is possibly TRBD1 (5 bases). The sample consisted of CD4+ T cells sorted from blood, taken at week 24, from a patient treated with tofacitinib. This receptor was identified in a human donor with alopecia areata. The CDR3 region has the DNA TGTGCCAGCAGCATGCGGGGACGTCAGCCCCAGCATTTT. This codes for CASSMRGRQPQHF.